This is a list of T cell receptor beta chains from one sample in a study of OX40 agonist ivuxolimab in advanced cancers. Some clones are missing from TCRdb's copy, which holds only in-frame ones; the method was immunoSEQ multiplex PCR. This table holds some 80,000 clones, about nine tenths found once. Material: CD4+ or CD8+ T cells sorted from blood, obtained in a trial of the OX40 agonist ivuxolimab. The receptors originated from an adult with an advanced solid tumor such as melanoma, head and neck, liver or kidney cancer. CDR3s include the opening cysteine and the closing phenylalanine or tryptophan. The D gene is left open where the match is weak. The size field is filled for only some rows; it gives once, few, many or a size class.

D gene: TRBD2
clone size: .
J gene: TRBJ2-2
V gene: TRBV19
CDR3 DNA: TGTGCCAGTAGTATTAGCGGGAGGGCCACCGGGGAGCTGTTTTTT
CDR3 protein: CASSISGRATGELFF

D gene: .
clone size: .
J gene: TRBJ2-1
V gene: TRBV18
CDR3 DNA: TGTGCCAGCTCACCACCGAACAGGGACGGCTACAATGAGCAGTTCTTC
CDR3 protein: CASSPPNRDGYNEQFF

D gene: .
clone size: .
J gene: TRBJ2-5
V gene: TRBV29-1
CDR3 DNA: TGCAGCGTTGGCAGGGCGGTAGGGCAAGAGACCCAGTACTTC
CDR3 protein: CSVGRAVGQETQYF

D gene: .
clone size: few
J gene: TRBJ1-1
V gene: TRBV5-1
CDR3 DNA: TGCGCCAGCAGCTTGTTCTATGGGATGAACACTGAAGCTTTCTTT
CDR3 protein: CASSLFYGMNTEAFF

D gene: .
clone size: few
J gene: TRBJ1-2
V gene: TRBV30
CDR3 DNA: TGTGCCTACTTCACGGGACTCCCCTCGAGTGGCTACACCTTC
CDR3 protein: CAYFTGLPSSGYTF

D gene: TRBD1
clone size: .
J gene: TRBJ1-6
V gene: TRBV5-4
CDR3 DNA: TGTGCCAGCAGCGGGGGACAGGGAGTACGTTCACCCCTCCACTTT
CDR3 protein: CASSGGQGVRSPLHF

D gene: .
clone size: .
J gene: TRBJ1-1
V gene: TRBV25-1
CDR3 DNA: TGTGCCAGCAGTGAACCCAGGACGAACACTGAAGCTTTCTTT
CDR3 protein: CASSEPRTNTEAFF

D gene: .
clone size: .
J gene: TRBJ2-5
V gene: TRBV30
CDR3 DNA: TGTGCCTGGATTCTCGACAGGTCAGAGACCCAGTACTTC
CDR3 protein: CAWILDRSETQYF

D gene: .
clone size: .
J gene: TRBJ1-1
V gene: TRBV19
CDR3 DNA: TGTGCCAGTAGGGGGGTTACTGAAGCTTTCTTT
CDR3 protein: CASRGVTEAFF

D gene: TRBD1
clone size: once
J gene: TRBJ2-1
V gene: TRBV7-7
CDR3 DNA: TGTGCCAGCAGCCGGGGACAGAGCAATGAGCAGTTCTTC
CDR3 protein: CASSRGQSNEQFF

D gene: .
clone size: .
J gene: TRBJ2-2
V gene: TRBV19
CDR3 DNA: TGTGCCAGTAGTAACCGGGTCAGCGGGGAGCTGTTTTTT
CDR3 protein: CASSNRVSGELFF

D gene: .
clone size: .
J gene: TRBJ1-2
V gene: TRBV29-1
CDR3 DNA: TGCAGCGTTGTTCATCGGGATTCTAACTATGGCTACACCTTC
CDR3 protein: CSVVHRDSNYGYTF

D gene: .
clone size: few
J gene: TRBJ1-1
V gene: TRBV30
CDR3 DNA: TGTGCCTGGAGACGGACGGCCCGGACTGAAGCTTTCTTT
CDR3 protein: CAWRRTARTEAFF

D gene: .
clone size: once
J gene: TRBJ2-5
V gene: TRBV7-2
CDR3 DNA: TGTGCCAGCAGCTGGGGGGTCGCCGAGACCCAGTACTTC
CDR3 protein: CASSWGVAETQYF

D gene: .
clone size: once
J gene: TRBJ2-1
V gene: TRBV28
CDR3 DNA: TGTGCCAGCAGTTTTGCCGGGGTTTCCTACAATGAGCAGTTCTTC
CDR3 protein: CASSFAGVSYNEQFF

D gene: .
clone size: .
J gene: TRBJ1-2
V gene: TRBV11-2
CDR3 DNA: TGTGCCAGCAGCTTATCCCTCACCGGGCCGAGCTACACCTTC
CDR3 protein: CASSLSLTGPSYTF

D gene: .
clone size: few
J gene: TRBJ1-1
V gene: TRBV18
CDR3 DNA: TGTGCCAGCTCACCGGGACAGAACACTGAAGCTTTCTTT
CDR3 protein: CASSPGQNTEAFF

D gene: .
clone size: .
J gene: TRBJ1-1
V gene: TRBV6-5
CDR3 DNA: TGTGCCAGCAGTGCAGACGGGTCATGGACTGAAGCTTTCTTT
CDR3 protein: CASSADGSWTEAFF

D gene: .
clone size: .
J gene: TRBJ1-3
V gene: TRBV10-1
CDR3 DNA: TGCGCCAGCAGTGAGTCGCGATCCTCTGGAAACACCATATATTTT
CDR3 protein: CASSESRSSGNTIYF

D gene: .
clone size: once
J gene: TRBJ2-7
V gene: TRBV2
CDR3 DNA: TGTGCCAGCAATACCCCAGGAGAGCAGTACTTC
CDR3 protein: CASNTPGEQYF

D gene: TRBD1
clone size: .
J gene: TRBJ1-3
V gene: TRBV29-1
CDR3 DNA: TGCAGCGTGCGACAGGGAGGGGGCAGAAACACCATATATTTT
CDR3 protein: CSVRQGGGRNTIYF

D gene: TRBD1
clone size: .
J gene: TRBJ1-3
V gene: TRBV30
CDR3 DNA: TGTGCCTGGACGGGACAGCTCTCTGGAAACACCATATATTTT
CDR3 protein: CAWTGQLSGNTIYF

D gene: TRBD2
clone size: .
J gene: TRBJ2-1
V gene: TRBV5-4
CDR3 DNA: TGTGCCAGCAGCGGAAAGGGACTAGCGGGGGGGCAGTTCTTC
CDR3 protein: CASSGKGLAGGQFF

D gene: TRBD1
clone size: .
J gene: TRBJ2-1
V gene: TRBV12-5
CDR3 DNA: TGTGCTAGTGGTCTCCAGACCGGGACAGGGGCTAACAATGAGCAGTTCTTC
CDR3 protein: CASGLQTGTGANNEQFF

D gene: .
clone size: once
J gene: TRBJ1-1
V gene: TRBV29-1
CDR3 DNA: TGCTCCGGGGCCTATACTAGGACTGAAGCTTTCTTT
CDR3 protein: CSGAYTRTEAFF

D gene: TRBD2
clone size: once
J gene: TRBJ2-5
V gene: TRBV5-1
CDR3 DNA: TGCGCCAGCAGCTTGATGGTAGCGGGAGGGCAAGAGACCCAGTACTTC
CDR3 protein: CASSLMVAGGQETQYF

D gene: .
clone size: .
J gene: TRBJ1-2
V gene: TRBV29-1
CDR3 DNA: TGCAGCGTTGTACAGGAGCGCTATGGCTACACCTTC
CDR3 protein: CSVVQERYGYTF

D gene: TRBD1
clone size: .
J gene: TRBJ1-1
V gene: TRBV4-2
CDR3 DNA: TGTGCCAGCAGCCAAAGGACAGGGGCGGCCACTGAAGCTTTCTTT
CDR3 protein: CASSQRTGAATEAFF

D gene: TRBD1
clone size: .
J gene: TRBJ2-7
V gene: TRBV28
CDR3 DNA: TGTGCCAGCAGTCCCTATACAGGGGTCGAGCAGTACTTC
CDR3 protein: CASSPYTGVEQYF

D gene: .
clone size: few
J gene: TRBJ2-1
V gene: TRBV7-8
CDR3 DNA: TGTGCCAGCAGCCCAACGGACAATGAGCAGTTCTTC
CDR3 protein: CASSPTDNEQFF

D gene: .
clone size: .
J gene: TRBJ1-1
V gene: TRBV7-2
CDR3 DNA: TGTGCCAGCAGCTTATGGGGTTTGGGCACTGAAGCTTTCTTT
CDR3 protein: CASSLWGLGTEAFF

D gene: TRBD2
clone size: .
J gene: TRBJ2-1
V gene: TRBV2
CDR3 DNA: TGTGCCAGCACACCCCCCCTTCGCGGGAGGGCCTACAATGAGCAGTTCTTC
CDR3 protein: CASTPPLRGRAYNEQFF

D gene: .
clone size: .
J gene: TRBJ2-3
V gene: TRBV19
CDR3 DNA: TGTGCCAGTAGTGTCGGGGGGCTCACAGATACGCAGTATTTT
CDR3 protein: CASSVGGLTDTQYF

D gene: .
clone size: once
J gene: TRBJ1-4
V gene: TRBV10-2
CDR3 DNA: TGCGCCAGCAGTGAGCAGGCGACTAATGAAAAACTGTTTTTT
CDR3 protein: CASSEQATNEKLFF

D gene: .
clone size: .
J gene: TRBJ2-1
V gene: TRBV7-9
CDR3 DNA: TGTGCCAGCAGCTTGGGGGTAGCGGTATACTACAATGAGCAGTTCTTC
CDR3 protein: CASSLGVAVYYNEQFF

D gene: TRBD2
clone size: .
J gene: TRBJ2-2
V gene: TRBV5-5
CDR3 DNA: TGTGCCAGCAGGTCAGGTCCGACTAGCGGGACCGGGGAGCTGTTTTTT
CDR3 protein: CASRSGPTSGTGELFF

D gene: .
clone size: once
J gene: TRBJ2-3
V gene: TRBV5-4
CDR3 DNA: TGTGCCAGCAGCTCCTCCGTTGGGACACAATATACGCAGTATTTT
CDR3 protein: CASSSSVGTQYTQYF

D gene: TRBD1
clone size: once
J gene: TRBJ1-5
V gene: TRBV28
CDR3 DNA: TGTGCCAGCAGTATCTCGACAGGGGAAGGCAATCAGCCCCAGCATTTT
CDR3 protein: CASSISTGEGNQPQHF

D gene: .
clone size: .
J gene: TRBJ1-1
V gene: TRBV20-1
CDR3 DNA: TGCAGTGCTCGAGGGTCCCTTGAAGCTTTCTTT
CDR3 protein: CSARGSLEAFF

D gene: TRBD1
clone size: .
J gene: TRBJ1-1
V gene: TRBV6-1
CDR3 DNA: TGTGCCAGCAGTGCCCCTACCGGGACAGGGACTGAAGCTTTCTTT
CDR3 protein: CASSAPTGTGTEAFF